These 32 T cell receptor beta chains share one sample of origin, sequenced in a study of vaccination effects on CD4 cells after COVID-19 (dated by TCRdb to about 2022). Antigens for these TCRs are unknown. After more than 9 days of culture, CD4+ T cells were isolated with the EasySep CD4+ T cell isolation kit. Library construction relied on the immunoSEQ multiplex PCR assay. Here the immuneACCESS table is served through TCRdb, limited to in-frame sequences with V and J called. Missing clones are a known gap in these copies; in checked studies unresolved V genes cover under half, and the rest lacks a known reason. The sample includes 70,000 or so clones, with 60% to 80% observed a single time. The ten biggest clones cover over 2% of the sample. The input for sequencing was CD4+ T cells from PBMCs cultured without peptide, taken before COVID-19 vaccination. The receptors originated from a human donor who received a COVID-19 vaccine.

V and J are TRBV12-5 and TRBJ1-5; D is unresolved. The length of the CDR3 is 15 residues. The germline CDR1 and CDR2 sequences are LGHNT and FRNRAP. With 5 bases removed from V and 0 bases from J, the gap between germline ends came to 11 bases. Written as DNA, the CDR3 is TGTGCTAGTGGTCCCCGACTTGATAGCAATCAGCCCCAGCATTTT. Translation: CASGPRLDSNQPQHF.

This chain uses TRBV5-6 with TRBJ1-2; 9 nucleotides match TRBD1. This CDR3 region has 16 residues. Germline V CDR1 and CDR2: SGHDT, YYEEEE. V gave up 4 bases and J gave up 3 bases; unmatched junction bases: 10. CDR3 region: CASSPPPGQGHYGYTF. The CDR3 DNA is TGTGCCAGCAGCCCACCCCCGGGACAGGGTCACTATGGCTACACCTTC.

As DNA, the CDR3 is TGTGCCAGCAGTCGGACTAGCGGGGACGCCGGGGAGCTGTTTTTT. This sequence encodes CASSRTSGDAGELFF. The chain couples TRBV6-1 to TRBJ2-2; TRBD2 aligns across 12 bases. V trimming: 5 bases; J trimming: 6 bases; junction bases outside the gene matches: 4. The CDR3 totals 15 residues. From germline, CDR1 is MNHNS and CDR2 SASEGT.

The V and J genes are TRBV5-8 and TRBJ2-2; tentative D call: TRBD2 (6 bases). Between the trimmed V and J ends, which lost 2 bases and 7 bases, there was a span of 9 bases. CDR3 length: 13 residues. The V gene's germline CDR1 is SGHTS and CDR2 YDEGEE. The CDR3 DNA is TGTGCCAGCAGCTTACGGGGGAGCGGGGAGCTGTTTTTT. Its protein product is CASSLRGSGELFF.

This chain joins TRBV27 and TRBJ2-2; D gene ambiguous. V was clipped by 7 bases and J by 2 bases, with 14 bases between them. This CDR3 spans 15 amino acids. CDR1 and CDR2 from the germline V gene are MNHEY and SMNVEV (reference sequence). The DNA of the CDR3 is TGTGCCAGCAAGGTGGCTGGCAGAAACACCGGGGAGCTGTTTTTT. Its translation is CASKVAGRNTGELFF.

This rearrangement joins TRBV2 to TRBJ2-3, with a tentative D call TRBD2 (6 bases). V was shortened by 8 bases and J by 3 bases, with 18 bases between the two germline ends. The germline V gene encodes CDR1 SNHLY and CDR2 FYNNEI. The CDR3 loop spans 15 amino acids. The CDR3 coding sequence is TGTGCCAGCGGAGTGGTGGGGGGTAGGACAGATACGCAGTATTTT. Its protein product is CASGVVGGRTDTQYF.

The J gene is TRBJ2-4, the V gene TRBV6-5; possible D gene TRBD1, 7 bases. The germline CDR1 and CDR2 sequences are MNHEY and SVGAGI. V shed 6 bases and J shed 9 bases, with 18 bases lying between them. The CDR3 covers 14 residues. CDR3 amino acids: CASRNGGGQGIQYF. For the CDR3, the DNA is TGTGCCAGCAGAAACGGAGGGGGCCAGGGCATTCAGTACTTC.

The chain recombines TRBV19 with TRBJ2-2, with 7 nucleotides matching TRBD2. This CDR3 region has 12 residues. The V gene end was trimmed by 10 bases and the J gene end by 4 bases; junction bases not matched to a gene: 3. CDR1 LNHDA and CDR2 SQIVND come from the germline V gene (reference sequence). CDR3 coding DNA: TGTGCCATCGCTAGCGGCACCGGGGAGCTGTTTTTT. Residues: CAIASGTGELFF.

This chain connects TRBV13 to TRBJ1-1; a possible D gene is TRBD1 (5 bases). Germline V lookup: CDR1 PRHDT, CDR2 FYEKMQ (reference sequence). V was cut by 6 bases and J by 8 bases, with 13 bases left in between. There are 12 residues in the CDR3. The DNA for the CDR3 is TGTGCCAGCAGTTATGACCGGGGGGAAGCTTTCTTT. It encodes CASSYDRGEAFF.

The rearrangement links TRBV6-2 or TRBV6-3 to TRBJ2-3, with 8 nucleotides matching TRBD1. CDR3 length equals 18 residues. Germline V lookup: CDR1 MNHEY, CDR2 SVGEGT. V shed 0 bases and J 6 bases; nucleotides not matched to a gene: 14. The CDR3 is CASSYSRDRDRFWDTQYF. CDR3 DNA sequence: TGTGCCAGCAGTTACTCTCGTGACCGGGACAGGTTCTGGGATACGCAGTATTTT.

The genes are TRBV28 and TRBJ2-5; D gene unclear. V dropped 3 bases and J dropped 4 bases, with 15 bases sitting between them. CDR1 MDHEN and CDR2 SYDVKM come from the germline V gene. CDR3 length: 15 amino acids. The CDR3 DNA is TGTGCCAGCAGTTTCCATCCCGCCCGCTCAGAGACCCAGTACTTC. Protein product: CASSFHPARSETQYF.

This chain joins TRBV24-1 and TRBJ2-3; weak D call: TRBD2 (6 bases). CDR3 length equals 15 residues. Trimming removed 1 base at V and 2 bases at J, with 9 bases between. Germline CDR1 is KGHDR and CDR2 is SFDVKD. CDR3 in DNA: TGTGCCACCAGTGATTTAGGGACTTCCACAGATACGCAGTATTTT. Its protein product is CATSDLGTSTDTQYF.

The chain joins TRBV10-3 to TRBJ1-3, with D maybe TRBD1 (5 bases). Germline V gene sequence: CDR1 ENHRY, CDR2 SYGVKD. CDR3 length equals 15 residues. V gave up 3 bases and J gave up 4 bases, with 13 bases separating them. CDR3 in amino acids: CAISDGLGVGNTIYF. DNA for the CDR3: TGTGCCATCAGTGATGGCCTGGGGGTAGGAAACACCATATATTTT.

The chain links TRBV7-3 to TRBJ2-3; D is uncertain. This CDR3 is built from 18 residues. The V gene's germline CDR1 is SGHTA and CDR2 FQGTGA. V gave up 7 bases and J gave up 8 bases, with 31 bases separating them. CDR3 in amino acids: CASTPETGVPRDFGTQYF. CDR3 sequence (DNA): TGTGCCAGCACCCCGGAAACTGGGGTACCACGAGACTTCGGTACGCAGTATTTT.

The chain employs TRBV3-1 (or the pseudogene TRBV3-2) and TRBJ1-6; D is undetermined. V was trimmed by 0 bases and J by 9 bases, leaving 3 bases between them. The length of the CDR3 is 12 residues. Germline lookup yields CDR1 LGHDT and CDR2 YNNKEL (reference sequence). For the CDR3, the DNA is TGTGCCAGCAGCCAAGATCGTTCACCCCTCCACTTT. The encoded protein is CASSQDRSPLHF.

This clone was found once. This chain joins TRBV30 and TRBJ2-7; 10 bases match TRBD1. After removal of 2 bases from V and 3 bases from J, the junction contained 7 bases not matched to a gene. Germline V CDR1 and CDR2: GTSNPN, SVGIG (reference sequence). The CDR3 contains 15 residues. CDR3 sequence reads: CAWSSGTGVNYEQYV. Written as DNA, the CDR3 is TGTGCCTGGAGTTCCGGGACAGGGGTTAACTACGAGCAGTACGTC.

The V call is TRBV30, the J call TRBJ1-1, with TRBD1 identical over 7 bases. Trimming at V came to 8 bases and at J to 0 bases, leaving 6 bases not matched to a gene. Per the germline V gene, CDR1 is GTSNPN and CDR2 is SVGIG (reference sequence). The CDR3 extends over 13 amino acids. The CDR3 DNA sequence: TGTGCCGGACAGGTAACCATGAACACTGAAGCTTTCTTT. Protein sequence: CAGQVTMNTEAFF.

The CDR3 DNA follows: TGTGCCAGCAGCCAGCGGCTAGCGGGGGGGGGAGATACGCAGTATTTT. This codes for CASSQRLAGGGDTQYF. The chain carries TRBV5-4 and TRBJ2-3; 12 bases match TRBD2. V shed 4 bases and J 5 bases; nucleotides not matched to a gene: 8. Germline lookup yields CDR1 SGHNT and CDR2 YYREEE (reference sequence). This CDR3 spans 16 amino acids.

CDR3 loop: CASSGTGRYGYTF. CDR3 nucleotide sequence: TGTGCCAGCAGTGGGACAGGTCGCTATGGCTACACCTTC. This chain joins TRBV2 and TRBJ1-2, with 7 nucleotides matching TRBD1. In germline, CDR1 is SNHLY, CDR2 FYNNEI. The V gene end was trimmed by 4 bases and the J gene end by 4 bases; junction bases not matched to a gene: 3. CDR3 length equals 13 residues.

This chain uses TRBV7-2 with TRBJ2-2, with a weak D call TRBD2 (6 bases). The CDR3 length is 14 residues. Germline values: CDR1 SGHTA, CDR2 FQGNSA. Trimming cost V 0 bases and J 5 bases, with 7 bases left between them. The CDR3 loop reads CASSLARGTGELFF. CDR3 nucleotide sequence: TGTGCCAGCAGCTTAGCACGGGGGACCGGGGAGCTGTTTTTT.

The V and J genes are TRBV3-1 (or the pseudogene TRBV3-2) and TRBJ1-1; 7 nucleotides agree with TRBD1. The CDR3 totals 15 residues. In germline, CDR1 is LGHDT, CDR2 YNNKEL (reference sequence). The junction had 9 bases not matched to a gene; V was cut back by 3 bases and J by 5 bases. The CDR3 DNA sequence: TGTGCCAGCAGCCAGAAAGACAGGGCGGGGACTGAAGCTTTCTTT. It codes for CASSQKDRAGTEAFF.

The CDR3 DNA sequence: TGTGCCAGCAGTCTTACAGGGGATACTGAAGCTTTCTTT. Translation gives CASSLTGDTEAFF. V and J are TRBV11-2 and TRBJ1-1; 7 bases agree with TRBD1. This CDR3 has 13 residues. V was clipped by 6 bases and J by 5 bases; unmatched bases: 6. CDR1 is SGHAT and CDR2 is FQNNGV in the germline V gene.

The chain carries TRBV19 and TRBJ2-5, with D hard to call. Trimming shortened V by 11 bases and J by 0 bases, and 10 bases separated the two germline ends. Germline V gives CDR1 LNHDA, CDR2 SQIVND (reference sequence). The CDR3 runs 12 residues. CDR3 region: CASSAYQETQYF. The CDR3 region has the DNA TGTGCCTCCTCGGCGTACCAAGAGACCCAGTACTTC. Complete variable domain (other parts from reference TRBV19 and TRBJ2-5): DGGITQSPKYLFRKEGQNVTLSCEQNLNHDAMYWYRQDPGQGLRLIYYSQIVNDFQKGDIAEGYSVSREKKESFPLTVTSAQKNPTAFYLCASSAYQETQYFGPGTRLLVL.

V and J are TRBV5-4 and TRBJ2-3; 7 bases line up with TRBD2. Germline V gene lookup returns CDR1 SGHNT and CDR2 YYREEE (reference sequence). V trimming: 4 bases; J trimming: 5 bases; junction bases outside the gene matches: 10. The length of the CDR3 is 15 residues. The DNA for the CDR3 is TGTGCCAGCAGCCGAGCCAGCGGGGCCGGAGATACGCAGTATTTT. Translated, it gives CASSRASGAGDTQYF.

The chain joins TRBV28 to TRBJ1-6; no clear D. Germline CDR1 is MDHEN and CDR2 is SYDVKM. CDR3 length: 13 amino acids. V was shortened by 5 bases and J by 10 bases, with 12 bases between the two germline ends. CDR3 DNA sequence: TGTGCCAGCAGTACAGAAACGGGATCACCCCTCCACTTT. Translated, it gives CASSTETGSPLHF.

V is TRBV5-4 and J is TRBJ2-3; D call uncertain. Trimming took 1 base from V and 4 from J, leaving 7 bases between them. Germline V gene sequence: CDR1 SGHNT, CDR2 YYREEE (reference sequence). The CDR3 is 13 amino acids. This CDR3 reads CASSLWTSDTQYF. The DNA for the CDR3 is TGTGCCAGCAGCTTGTGGACGTCAGATACGCAGTATTTT.

The chain uses TRBV7-6 and TRBJ2-5; D gene unclear. Germline V gives CDR1 SGHVS, CDR2 FNYEAQ. V shed 2 bases and J shed 4 bases, with 20 bases lying between them. The length of the CDR3 is 17 residues. CDR3: CASSLNLGSGRPETQYF. The CDR3 DNA is TGTGCCAGCAGCTTAAACTTAGGCTCTGGCAGGCCAGAGACCCAGTACTTC.

A single count supports this clone. V usage is TRBV18 and J usage is TRBJ2-3; D gene ambiguous. The germline V gene has CDR1 KGHSH and CDR2 LQKENI. CDR3 length equals 16 residues. V shed 0 bases and J shed 5 bases, with 15 bases lying between them. The CDR3 DNA reads TGTGCCAGCTCACCACCCGCCAAGGCCAATAAAGATACGCAGTATTTT. This gives the protein CASSPPAKANKDTQYF.

This clone was seen just once. The V and J genes are TRBV4-1 and TRBJ1-5; D gene unclear. Per the germline V gene, CDR1 is MGHRA and CDR2 is YSYEKL. The CDR3 is made up of 15 amino acids. V was cut by 5 bases and J by 2 bases, with 13 bases left in between. Written as DNA, the CDR3 is TGCGCCAGCAGCGGGAACAAGGAGGGCAATCAGCCCCAGCATTTT. Its translation is CASSGNKEGNQPQHF.

The CDR3 reads CASSRGDQPQHF. The DNA for the CDR3 is TGTGCCAGTAGTCGGGGGGATCAGCCCCAGCATTTT. The genes are TRBV19 and TRBJ1-5; maybe TRBD1 (5 bases). V shed 5 bases and J shed 5 bases, with 7 bases lying between them. CDR1 and CDR2 from the germline V gene are LNHDA and SQIVND (reference sequence). The CDR3 is 12 residues long.

This sequence joins TRBV7-2 and TRBJ2-5; D may be TRBD2 (6 bases). Germline V gives CDR1 SGHTA, CDR2 FQGNSA. V was pared by 5 bases and J by 5 bases, with 15 bases between. The length of the CDR3 is 14 residues. DNA for the CDR3: TGTGCCAGCAGCGCCCGACCCGGGGGTGAGACCCAGTACTTC. It specifies CASSARPGGETQYF.

V usage is TRBV28 and J usage is TRBJ1-2; weak D call: TRBD1 (5 bases). Germline CDR1 is MDHEN and CDR2 is SYDVKM. The CDR3 has 15 residues. V was shortened by 8 bases and J by 7 bases, with 23 bases between the two germline ends. In DNA form, the CDR3 reads TGTGCCAGCTTTTACCGGGACCGAGCGGGGAGTGGCTACACCTTC. Translated: CASFYRDRAGSGYTF.